The 5 T cell receptor beta chains in this list originate from one sample, sequenced in a study of blood T cell repertoires in COVID-19. Repertoires were generated with immunoSEQ multiplex PCR, while TCRdb's copy carries only in-frame clones and drops some. The sample carries some 220,000 clones, approximately 81% recorded once. Sequencing was done on a sample of peripheral blood. The receptors were sampled from a man aged 50-60 years who had recovered from COVID-19.

The V call is TRBV24-1, the J call TRBJ1-2, with 8 nucleotides matching TRBD1. CDR3 length: 15 residues. V shed 2 bases and J 4 bases; nucleotides not matched to a gene: 5. Germline V gene lookup returns CDR1 KGHDR and CDR2 SFDVKD. The CDR3 nucleotides are TGTGCCACCAGTGATTCAGGGACAGGAACCTATGGCTACACCTTC. This translates into CATSDSGTGTYGYTF.

The gene calls are TRBV19 and TRBJ1-5; D gene unclear. This CDR3 region has 14 residues. V was clipped by 7 bases and J by 2 bases, with 12 bases between them. In germline, CDR1 is LNHDA, CDR2 SQIVND (reference sequence). DNA of the CDR3: TGTGCCAGTAATCCGAGGGTCGGCAATCAGCCCCAGCATTTT. It yields the protein CASNPRVGNQPQHF.

This clone was found once. The chain carries TRBV7-9 and TRBJ1-2, with D uncertain. V was clipped by 1 base and J by 6 bases, with 9 bases between them. The CDR3 totals 13 residues. Germline CDR1 and CDR2: SEHNR and FQNEAQ (reference sequence). In nucleotides, the CDR3 is TGTGCCAGCAGCTTAGACGGGAAGGATGGCTACACCTTC. It codes for CASSLDGKDGYTF. Full variable domain (missing parts from reference TRBV7-9 and TRBJ1-2): DTGVSQNPRHKITKRGQNVTFRCDPISEHNRLYWYRQTLGQGPEFLTYFQNEAQLEKSRLLSDRFSAERPKGSFSTLEIQRTEQGDSAMYLCASSLDGKDGYTFGSGTRLTVV.

This chain links TRBV6-5 with TRBJ1-2, with 10 bases matching TRBD1. Germline-derived CDR1 and CDR2 are MNHEY and SVGAGI. This CDR3 has 15 amino acids. V lost 0 bases to trimming and J lost 6 bases; unmatched junction nucleotides: 4. The CDR3 spells CASSYSLGTGDGYTF. CDR3 sequence (DNA): TGTGCCAGCAGTTACTCTTTGGGGACAGGGGATGGCTACACCTTC.

J is TRBJ1-1 and V is TRBV5-8; 8 positions match TRBD1. CDR3 length equals 13 residues. Germline V gene sequence: CDR1 SGHTS, CDR2 YDEGEE. V gave up 0 bases and J gave up 7 bases; unmatched junction bases: 2. The CDR3: CASSLDRGDEAFF. The CDR3, as DNA: TGTGCCAGCAGCTTGGACAGGGGGGATGAAGCTTTCTTT.